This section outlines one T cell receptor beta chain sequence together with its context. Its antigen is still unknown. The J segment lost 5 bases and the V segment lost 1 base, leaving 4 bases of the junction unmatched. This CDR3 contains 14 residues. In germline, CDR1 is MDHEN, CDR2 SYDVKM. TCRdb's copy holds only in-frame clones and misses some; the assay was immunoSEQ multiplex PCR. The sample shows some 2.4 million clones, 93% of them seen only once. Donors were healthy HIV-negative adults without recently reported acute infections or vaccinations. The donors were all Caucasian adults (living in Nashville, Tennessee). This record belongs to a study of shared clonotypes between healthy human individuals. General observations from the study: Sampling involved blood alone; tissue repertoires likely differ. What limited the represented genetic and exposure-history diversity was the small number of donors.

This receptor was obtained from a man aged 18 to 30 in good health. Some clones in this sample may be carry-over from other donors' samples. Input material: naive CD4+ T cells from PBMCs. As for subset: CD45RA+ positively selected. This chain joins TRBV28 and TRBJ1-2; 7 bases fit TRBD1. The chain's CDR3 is CASSLLTGEYGYTF. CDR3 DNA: TGTGCCAGCAGTTTATTAACAGGGGAATATGGCTACACCTTC.